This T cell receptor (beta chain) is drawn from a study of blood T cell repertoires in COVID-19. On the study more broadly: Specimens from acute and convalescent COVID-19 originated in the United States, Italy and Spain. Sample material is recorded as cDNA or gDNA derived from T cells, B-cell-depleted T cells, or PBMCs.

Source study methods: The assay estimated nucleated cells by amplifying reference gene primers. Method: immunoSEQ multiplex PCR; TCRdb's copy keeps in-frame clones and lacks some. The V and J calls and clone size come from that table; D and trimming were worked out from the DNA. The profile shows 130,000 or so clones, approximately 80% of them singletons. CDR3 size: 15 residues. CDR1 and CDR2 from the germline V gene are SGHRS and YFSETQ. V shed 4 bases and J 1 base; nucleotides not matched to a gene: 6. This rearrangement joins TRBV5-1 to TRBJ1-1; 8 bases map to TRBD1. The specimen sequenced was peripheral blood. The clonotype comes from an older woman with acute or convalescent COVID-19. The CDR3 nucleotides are TGCGCCAGCAGCACGTCCGGACAGGGGAACACTGAAGCTTTCTTT. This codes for CASSTSGQGNTEAFF.